This TCR beta chain was identified during a study of neurological immune-mediated disorders. Regarding the study as a whole: Private repertoires in all groups were suggested by the absence of shared CDR3 amino acid sequences among expanded clones across subjects. TCR clonal expansion peaked in HTLV-1-associated myelopathy patients and was lowest in multiple sclerosis patients.

The unsorted libraries were produced from 2 million PBMCs held at -80 C. There are 15 residues in the CDR3. V lost 0 bases to trimming and J lost 2 bases; unmatched junction nucleotides: 3. The germline V gene has CDR1 SGHRS and CDR2 YFSETQ. This clonotype was picked up many times. Antigen specificity is unknown. Sequencing runs each yielded over 180 million TCR-beta sequences from 15-18 subjects. TCRdb reanalysed the 5' RACE reads using MiXCR and keeps one entry per CDR3 protein. The sample gives 49,000 or so distinct CDR3 sequences, approximately 16% of which show up once; 4% to 4.5% is in the top ten.

The sequence derives from a man aged 55 to 70 in good health. This chain links TRBV5-1 with TRBJ2-7; 9 bases are a match to TRBD2. The sequenced material came from PBMCs. The CDR3: CASSLERGAAYEQYF. The CDR3 DNA reads TGCGCCAGCAGCTTGGAGCGGGGGGCGGCCTACGAGCAGTACTTC.